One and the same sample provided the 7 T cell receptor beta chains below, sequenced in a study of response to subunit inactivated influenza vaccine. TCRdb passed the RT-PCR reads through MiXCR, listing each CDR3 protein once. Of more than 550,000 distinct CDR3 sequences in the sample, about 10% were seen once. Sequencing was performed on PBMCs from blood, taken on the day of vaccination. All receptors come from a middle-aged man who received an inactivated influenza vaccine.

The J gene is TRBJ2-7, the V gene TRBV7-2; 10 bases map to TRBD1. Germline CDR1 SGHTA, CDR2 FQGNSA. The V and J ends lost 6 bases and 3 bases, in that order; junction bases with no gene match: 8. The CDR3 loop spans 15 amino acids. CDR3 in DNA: TGTGCCAGCAGTTACGCGGGACAGGGGAACTACGAGCAGTACTTC. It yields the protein CASSYAGQGNYEQYF. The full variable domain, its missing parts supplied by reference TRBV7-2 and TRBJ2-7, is GAGVSQSPSNKVTEKGKDVELRCDPISGHTALYWYRQSLGQGLEFLIYFQGNSAPDKSGLPSDRFSAERTGGSVSTLTIQRTQQEDSAVYLCASSYAGQGNYEQYFGPGTRLTVT.

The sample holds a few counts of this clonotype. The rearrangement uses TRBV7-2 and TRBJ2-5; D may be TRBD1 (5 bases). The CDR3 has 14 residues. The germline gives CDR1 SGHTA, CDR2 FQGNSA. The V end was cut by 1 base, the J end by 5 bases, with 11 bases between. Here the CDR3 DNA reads TGTGCCAGCAGCTTAGAGGACATATGGGAGACCCAGTACTTC. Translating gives CASSLEDIWETQYF. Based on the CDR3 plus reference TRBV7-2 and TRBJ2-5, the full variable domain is GAGVSQSPSNKVTEKGKDVELRCDPISGHTALYWYRQSLGQGLEFLIYFQGNSAPDKSGLPSDRFSAERTGGSVSTLTIQRTQQEDSAVYLCASSLEDIWETQYFGPGTRLLVL.

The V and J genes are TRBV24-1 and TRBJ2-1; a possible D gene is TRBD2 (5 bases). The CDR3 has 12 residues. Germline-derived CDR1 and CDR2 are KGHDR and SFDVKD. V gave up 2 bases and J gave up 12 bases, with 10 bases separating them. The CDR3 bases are TGTGCCACCAGTGATTCGGGATTTGGGCAGTTCTTC. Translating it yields CATSDSGFGQFF.

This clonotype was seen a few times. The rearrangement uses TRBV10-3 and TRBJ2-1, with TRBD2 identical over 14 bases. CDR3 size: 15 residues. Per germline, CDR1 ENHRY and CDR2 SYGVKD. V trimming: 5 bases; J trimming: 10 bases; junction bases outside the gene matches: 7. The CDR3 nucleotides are TGTGCCATCAGTAAGACTAGCGGGAGGGCTGAGGAGCAGTTCTTC. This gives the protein CAISKTSGRAEEQFF.

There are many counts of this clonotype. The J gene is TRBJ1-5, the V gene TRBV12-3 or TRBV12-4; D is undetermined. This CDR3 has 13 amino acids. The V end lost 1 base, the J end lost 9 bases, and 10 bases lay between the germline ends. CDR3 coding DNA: TGTGCCAGCAGTTTAGACAGAGGATTGCCCCAGCATTTT. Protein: CASSLDRGLPQHF.

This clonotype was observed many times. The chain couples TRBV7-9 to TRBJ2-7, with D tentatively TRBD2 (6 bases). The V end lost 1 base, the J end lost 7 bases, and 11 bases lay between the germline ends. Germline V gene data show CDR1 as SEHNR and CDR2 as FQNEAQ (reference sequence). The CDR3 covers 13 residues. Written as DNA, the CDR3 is TGTGCCAGCAGCTTAGGTGGCGGGGTTGAGCAGTACTTC. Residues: CASSLGGGVEQYF.

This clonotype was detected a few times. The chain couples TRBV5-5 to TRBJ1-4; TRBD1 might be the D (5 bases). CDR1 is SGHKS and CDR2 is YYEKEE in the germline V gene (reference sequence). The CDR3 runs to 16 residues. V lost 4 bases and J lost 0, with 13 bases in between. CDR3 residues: CASSRWQGPTNEKLFF. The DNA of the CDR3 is TGTGCCAGCAGCCGATGGCAGGGACCAACTAATGAAAAACTGTTTTTT.